This T cell receptor beta chain comes out of a study of cytomegalovirus exposure and HLA in healthy donors. Use of 60 Vbeta and 13 Jbeta primers characterized the PCR. The table came from immunoSEQ multiplex PCR; TCRdb's copy has only in-frame clones and leaves some out. The sample lists more than 70,000 clones, approximately 83% occurring once. Study-wide points: HLA alleles showed associations with 15,000 to 20,000 TCR beta sequences in a later analysis, at a 0.05 false discovery rate.

For this clone: As yet, its antigen is unknown.

The clonotype was recovered from a middle-aged man in good health and CMV-seronegative. Sequenced input: PBMCs.

The CDR3 region is CASSLGLRGYTF. In DNA form, the CDR3 reads TGTGCCAGCAGCTTGGGTCTTCGGGGGTACACCTTC. The genes are TRBV5-6 and TRBJ1-2, with a tentative D call TRBD1 (5 bases). In germline, CDR1 is SGHDT, CDR2 YYEEEE. The CDR3 runs to 12 residues. V lost 0 bases and J lost 11, with 11 bases in between.